This record concerns one TCR beta chain sequence. This specimen comes from a study of blood T cell repertoires in COVID-19. Study background: Acute and convalescent COVID-19 specimens originated in the United States, Italy and Spain. PBMCs, B-cell-depleted T cells, or T cells provided the cDNA or gDNA that made up the material.

CDR1 and CDR2 (germline): KGHSH, LQKENI. CDR3 length: 15 amino acids. V was trimmed by 7 bases and J by 0 bases, leaving 13 bases between them. Under the authors' procedure: The assay estimated nucleated cells by amplifying reference gene primers. TCRdb's copy holds only in-frame clones and misses some; the assay was immunoSEQ multiplex PCR. V, J and clone size are those of that table, while D and trimming were read from the DNA. The sample has 48,000 or so clones; 90% are singletons. Material for sequencing was peripheral blood. The J gene is TRBJ2-1, the V gene TRBV18; TRBD2 is a possible D gene (5 bases). The origin of this receptor is a human donor in a cohort sampled during active COVID-19. CDR3 sequence (DNA): TGTGCCAGCTTACAAAGGGAGAGCTCCTACAATGAGCAGTTCTTC. This encodes CASLQRESSYNEQFF.